The rows below give T cell receptor beta chains drawn from one sample of a study of control samples from healthy donors and cancer patients. Sequencing was performed with immunoSEQ multiplex PCR; in TCRdb, only in-frame clones are kept and a portion is missing. The data contain about 180,000 clones, roughly nine tenths of them singletons. The sequenced sample was blood. The source of these receptors is a man aged 25 to 40 in good health. Each CDR3 is given with its conserved first and last residue. The D gene is left open where the match is weak.

d_call v_call cdr3_aa
- TRBV15 CATSREGPEQFF
- TRBV7-8 CASTTTHYEQYF
TRBD1 TRBV19 CASSIFGQGLNQPQHF
- TRBV12-5 CASSPSGEGDNQPQHF
TRBD1 TRBV2 CASRYRQGTNTEAFF
- TRBV18 CASSPPKGTPYEQYF
- TRBV5-1 CASSFGSYEQYF
- TRBV6-6 CASSSHGPPEQYF
- TRBV7-2 CASTPYFGQGETQYF
- TRBV5-4 CASSDAPDGTEAFF
- TRBV14 CASSQVGGPTGELFF
- TRBV4-2 CASSQEASKNIQYF
- TRBV7-8 CASSSQGRHTGELFF
- TRBV5-1 CASSPPGGKDYGYTF
- TRBV12-3/TRBV12-4 CASSPRAYEQYF
TRBD1 TRBV5-1 CASSLAQGGTEAFF
TRBD1 TRBV24-1 CATSPNRGGHNEQFF
- TRBV7-9 CASSFGSEQYF